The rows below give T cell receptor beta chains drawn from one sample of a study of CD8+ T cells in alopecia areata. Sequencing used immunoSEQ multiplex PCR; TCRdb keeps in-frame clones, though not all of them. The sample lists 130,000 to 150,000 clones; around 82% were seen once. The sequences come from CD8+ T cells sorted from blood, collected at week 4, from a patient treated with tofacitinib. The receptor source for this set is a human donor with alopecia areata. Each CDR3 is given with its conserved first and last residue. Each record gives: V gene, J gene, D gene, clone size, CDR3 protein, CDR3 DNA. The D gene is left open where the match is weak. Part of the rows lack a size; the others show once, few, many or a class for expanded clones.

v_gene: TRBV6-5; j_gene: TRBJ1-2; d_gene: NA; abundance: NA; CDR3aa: CASRPQAAAIDYTF; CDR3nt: TGTGCCAGCAGGCCCCAGGCGGCCGCGATAGACTACACCTTC
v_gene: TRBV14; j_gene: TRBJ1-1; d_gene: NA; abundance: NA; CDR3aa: CASSPSGGTEAFF; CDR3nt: TGTGCCAGCAGCCCGAGCGGGGGCACTGAAGCTTTCTTT
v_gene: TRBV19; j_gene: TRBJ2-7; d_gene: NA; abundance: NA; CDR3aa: CASSIRLFYEQYF; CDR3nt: TGTGCCAGTAGTATACGCCTTTTCTACGAGCAGTACTTC
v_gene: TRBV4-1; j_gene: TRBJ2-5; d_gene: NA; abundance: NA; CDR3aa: CASGPTGETQYF; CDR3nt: TGCGCCAGCGGTCCGACCGGAGAGACCCAGTACTTC
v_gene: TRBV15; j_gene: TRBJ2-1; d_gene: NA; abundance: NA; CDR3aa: CATSRDRGTSAKFF; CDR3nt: TGTGCCACCAGCAGAGATCGGGGGACTTCGGCAAAGTTCTTC
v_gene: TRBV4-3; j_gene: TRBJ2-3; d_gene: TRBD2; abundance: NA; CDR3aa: CASSQGLAGPTDTQYF; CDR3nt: TGCGCCAGCAGCCAAGGACTAGCGGGGCCCACAGATACGCAGTATTTT
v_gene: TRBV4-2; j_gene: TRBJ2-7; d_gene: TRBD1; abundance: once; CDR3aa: CASSPTGGNYEQYF; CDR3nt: TGTGCCAGCAGCCCGACAGGGGGGAACTACGAGCAGTACTTC
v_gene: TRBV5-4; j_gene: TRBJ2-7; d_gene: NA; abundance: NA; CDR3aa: CASSLGGYEQYF; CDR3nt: TGTGCCAGCAGCCTAGGTGGCTACGAGCAGTACTTC
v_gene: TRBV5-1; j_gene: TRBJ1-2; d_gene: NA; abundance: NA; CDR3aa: CASSFGSTNYGYTF; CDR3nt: TGCGCCAGCAGCTTCGGATCGACTAACTATGGCTACACCTTC
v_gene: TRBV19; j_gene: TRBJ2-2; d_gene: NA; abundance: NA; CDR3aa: CASSIPWTANTGELFF; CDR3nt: TGTGCCAGTAGTATCCCCTGGACAGCCAACACCGGGGAGCTGTTTTTT
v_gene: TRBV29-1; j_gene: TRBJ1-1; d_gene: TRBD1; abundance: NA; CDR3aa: CSVEDRQGASTEAFF; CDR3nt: TGCAGCGTTGAAGATCGTCAGGGGGCTAGCACTGAAGCTTTCTTT
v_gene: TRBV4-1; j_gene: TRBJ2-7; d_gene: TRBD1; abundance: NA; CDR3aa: CASSQPGTGFREQYF; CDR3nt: TGCGCCAGCAGCCAACCCGGGACAGGGTTTAGAGAGCAGTACTTC
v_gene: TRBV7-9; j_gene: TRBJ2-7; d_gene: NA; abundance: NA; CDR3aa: CASSLAPRGYSSYEQYF; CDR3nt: TGTGCCAGCAGCTTAGCCCCTCGGGGCTACAGCTCCTACGAGCAGTACTTC
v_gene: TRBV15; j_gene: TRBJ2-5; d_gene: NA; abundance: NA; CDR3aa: CATSRLKETQYF; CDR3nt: TGTGCCACCAGCAGACTAAAAGAGACCCAGTACTTC
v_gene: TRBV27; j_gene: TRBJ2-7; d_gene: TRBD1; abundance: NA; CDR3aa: CASSSTGTGEWEQYF; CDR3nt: TGTGCCAGCAGTTCGACCGGGACAGGGGAGTGGGAGCAGTACTTC
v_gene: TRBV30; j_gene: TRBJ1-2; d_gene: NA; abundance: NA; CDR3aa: CAWSWGYYGYTF; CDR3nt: TGTGCCTGGAGTTGGGGGTACTATGGCTACACCTTC
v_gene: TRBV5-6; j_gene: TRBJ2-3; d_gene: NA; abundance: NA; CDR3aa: CASSLDRPADTQYF; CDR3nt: TGTGCCAGCAGCTTGGATCGACCGGCAGATACGCAGTATTTT
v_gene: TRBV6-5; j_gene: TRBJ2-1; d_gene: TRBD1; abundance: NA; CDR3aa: CASSEGGQNEQFF; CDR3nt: TGTGCCAGCAGTGAAGGGGGCCAGAATGAGCAGTTCTTC
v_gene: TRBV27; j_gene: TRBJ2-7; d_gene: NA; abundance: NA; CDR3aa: CASTGGYEQYF; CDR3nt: TGTGCCAGCACCGGGGGTTACGAGCAGTACTTC
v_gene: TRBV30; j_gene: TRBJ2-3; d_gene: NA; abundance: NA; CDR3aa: CAWGAGKLSTDTQYF; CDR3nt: TGTGCCTGGGGGGCCGGCAAGCTAAGCACAGATACGCAGTATTTT
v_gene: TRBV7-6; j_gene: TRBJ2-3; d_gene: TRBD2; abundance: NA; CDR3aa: CASSLGGAGGGTDTQYF; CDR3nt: TGTGCCAGCAGCTTAGGAGGCGCGGGGGGCGGCACAGATACGCAGTATTTT
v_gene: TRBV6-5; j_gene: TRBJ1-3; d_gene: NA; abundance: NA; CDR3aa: CASSSVDTIYF; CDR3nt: TGTGCCAGCAGTTCCGTTGACACCATATATTTT
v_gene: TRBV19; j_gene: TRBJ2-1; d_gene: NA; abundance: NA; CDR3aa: CASSSRVYNEQFF; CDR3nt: TGTGCCAGTAGTTCACGGGTCTACAATGAGCAGTTCTTC
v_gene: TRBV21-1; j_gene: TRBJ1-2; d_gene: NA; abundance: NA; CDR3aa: CASSKADRDTTNYGYTF; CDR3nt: TGTGCCAGCAGCAAAGCGGACCGGGACACTACTAACTATGGCTACACCTTC
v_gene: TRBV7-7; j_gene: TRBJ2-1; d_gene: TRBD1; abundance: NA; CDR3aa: CASSLRQGSYNEQFF; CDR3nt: TGTGCTAGCAGCTTACGACAGGGGTCCTACAATGAGCAGTTCTTC
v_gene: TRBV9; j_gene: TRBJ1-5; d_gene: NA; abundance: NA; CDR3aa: CASSARADGGQPQHF; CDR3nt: TGTGCCAGCAGCGCCAGGGCTGACGGGGGGCAGCCCCAGCATTTT
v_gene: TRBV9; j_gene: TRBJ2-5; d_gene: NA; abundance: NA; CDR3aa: CASSVEGTEGETQYF; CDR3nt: TGTGCCAGCAGCGTAGAGGGGACGGAGGGAGAGACCCAGTACTTC
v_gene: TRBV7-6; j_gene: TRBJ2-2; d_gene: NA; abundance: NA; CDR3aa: CASSLKNTGELFF; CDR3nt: TGTGCCAGCAGCTTAAAAAACACCGGGGAGCTGTTTTTT
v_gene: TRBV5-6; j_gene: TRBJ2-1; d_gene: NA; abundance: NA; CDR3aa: CASSDEDNEQFF; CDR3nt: TGTGCCAGCAGCGACGAGGACAATGAGCAGTTCTTC
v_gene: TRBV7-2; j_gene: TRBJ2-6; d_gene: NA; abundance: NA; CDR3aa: CASSDPIGGRISGANVLTF; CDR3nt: TGTGCCAGCAGCGATCCGATAGGGGGACGGATCTCTGGGGCCAACGTCCTGACTTTC
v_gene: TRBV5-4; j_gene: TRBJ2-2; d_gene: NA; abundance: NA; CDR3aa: CASSPSTGFTGELFF; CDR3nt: TGTGCCAGCAGCCCTTCCACAGGGTTCACCGGGGAGCTGTTTTTT
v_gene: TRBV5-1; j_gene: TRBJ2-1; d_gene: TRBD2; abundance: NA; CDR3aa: CASSQSGGAYNEQFF; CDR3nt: TGCGCCAGCAGCCAGAGCGGGGGGGCCTACAATGAGCAGTTCTTC
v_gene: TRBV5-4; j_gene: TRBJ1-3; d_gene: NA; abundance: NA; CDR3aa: CASREGTSGGNTIYF; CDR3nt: TGTGCCAGCAGGGAGGGGACTTCGGGGGGAAACACCATATATTTT
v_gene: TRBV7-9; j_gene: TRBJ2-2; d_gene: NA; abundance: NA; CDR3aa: CAEEGPTGELFF; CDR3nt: TGTGCGGAAGAGGGTCCCACCGGGGAGCTGTTTTTT
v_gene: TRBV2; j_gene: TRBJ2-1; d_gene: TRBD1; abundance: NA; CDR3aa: CASSEGTGGYNEQFF; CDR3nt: TGTGCCAGCAGTGAAGGAACAGGGGGCTACAATGAGCAGTTCTTC
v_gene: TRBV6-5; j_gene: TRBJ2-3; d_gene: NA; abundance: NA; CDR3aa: CASSYSGLIGTDTQYF; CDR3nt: TGTGCCAGCAGTTACTCAGGACTGATTGGCACAGATACGCAGTATTTT
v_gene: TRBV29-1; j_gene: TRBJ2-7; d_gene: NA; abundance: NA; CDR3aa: CSVEREDSWEQYF; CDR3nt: TGCAGCGTTGAAAGGGAGGATTCTTGGGAGCAGTACTTC
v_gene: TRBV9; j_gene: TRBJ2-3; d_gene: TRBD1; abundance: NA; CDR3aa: CASSADRGTDTQYF; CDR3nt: TGTGCCAGCAGCGCCGACAGGGGGACAGATACGCAGTATTTT
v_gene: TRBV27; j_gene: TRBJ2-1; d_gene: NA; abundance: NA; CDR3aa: CASSLRDGSYNEQFF; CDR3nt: TGTGCCAGCAGTTTACGGGACGGCTCCTACAATGAGCAGTTCTTC
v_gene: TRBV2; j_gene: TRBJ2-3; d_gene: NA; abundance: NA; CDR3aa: CASNEHGDLTDTQYF; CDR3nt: TGTGCCAGCAATGAACACGGGGATCTCACAGATACGCAGTATTTT
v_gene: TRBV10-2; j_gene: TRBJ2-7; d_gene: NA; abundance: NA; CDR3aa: CASRDGVYEQYF; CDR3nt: TGCGCCAGCAGAGACGGAGTCTACGAGCAGTACTTC